This TCR beta chain stems from a study of siplizumab effects on memory and regulatory T cells. Researchers maintained the mixed lymphocyte reaction cells in coculture at 37°C for six to seven days. This CDR3 comprises 13 residues. Germline lookup yields CDR1 KGHSH and CDR2 LQKENI. V was clipped by 2 bases and J by 4 bases, with 8 bases between them. This clone was counted only a few times. The antigen remains unidentified. The assay was immunoSEQ multiplex PCR, and TCRdb's table has in-frame clones only and misses some. The top ten clones hold around 5% of a sample with 18,000 or so clones, roughly 51% of them seen once.

The TCR sequence derives from a human donor in good health; the cells came from an allogeneic mixed lymphocyte reaction. The sample was CFSE-low (dividing) CD4+ T cells sorted from an allogeneic mixed lymphocyte reaction. The J gene is TRBJ1-1, the V gene TRBV18; unclear D gene. DNA of the CDR3: TGTGCCAGCTCACCAAGCCGTACCACTGAAGCTTTCTTT. This translates into CASSPSRTTEAFF.